This T cell receptor beta chain was sequenced during a study of radiotherapy plus CTLA-4 blockade in lung cancer. Study conclusions and caveats: Radiotherapy plus ipilimumab was followed by expansion in blood of tumor-derived TCR clones.

As for this clone: What it binds is unknown. Other nucleotide sequences from this sample produce the same CDR3.

Some clones are missing from TCRdb's copy, which holds only in-frame ones; the method was immunoSEQ multiplex PCR. The table lists roughly 100,000 clones, about 84% of them singletons, with under 3% in the top ten. Germline CDR1 SNHLY, CDR2 FYNNEI. V was cut by 7 bases and J by 6 bases, with 16 bases left in between. The CDR3 contains 14 residues. This chain uses TRBV2 with TRBJ1-5; no firm D call. This receptor was obtained from a human donor with non-small cell lung cancer that progressed on radiotherapy plus ipilimumab. Some clones in this sample may be carry-over from other donors' samples. Source: peripheral blood, taken from a patient treated with radiotherapy plus ipilimumab. CDR3 in amino acids: CASTPTMFGQPQHF. CDR3 nucleotides: TGTGCCAGCACCCCGACGATGTTCGGTCAGCCCCAGCATTTT.